The 9 T cell receptor beta chains below were found in one sample sequenced in a study of T-cell memory formation after mild COVID-19. TCRdb re-called the 5' RACE reads with MiXCR, one entry per CDR3 protein. Of 400,000 or so distinct CDR3 sequences detected, over 15% appear once; the ten largest clones hold 7.5% to 10%. The sequenced sample consisted of PBMCs or a T cell subset sorted from them (not recorded which). These receptors originate from an adult woman who had mild COVID-19 (a few samples of this study predate the infection). Cell type and time point are not known.

This clonotype was counted between two and nine times. The V and J genes are TRBV18 and TRBJ1-2; the D gene is possibly TRBD1 (5 bases). The CDR3 runs to 15 residues. With 3 bases removed from V and 0 bases from J, the gap between germline ends came to 11 bases. Germline-derived CDR1 and CDR2 are KGHSH and LQKENI. The CDR3 DNA follows: TGTGCCAGCTCACCTCGGGACGGACCTAACTATGGCTACACCTTC. Translating gives CASSPRDGPNYGYTF.

The rearrangement joins TRBV20-1 to TRBJ2-7; 7 nucleotides match TRBD1. V shed 6 bases, J shed 2 bases, and the junction held 10 bases outside the gene matches. CDR1 is DFQATT and CDR2 is SNEGSKA in the germline V gene (reference sequence). The CDR3 is 14 amino acids. CDR3 loop: CSAFDRVYTYEQYF. CDR3 nucleotide sequence: TGCAGTGCCTTCGACAGGGTTTACACCTACGAGCAGTACTTC.

The chain joins TRBV4-1 to TRBJ2-1, with 9 bases lining up with TRBD2. Trimming took 4 bases from V and 8 from J; bases not matched to a gene: 9. Germline V CDR1 and CDR2: MGHRA, YSYEKL. The CDR3 extends over 15 amino acids. CDR3 sequence: CASSLGTSRLDEQFF. In DNA form, the CDR3 reads TGCGCCAGCAGCCTAGGGACTAGCAGGTTGGATGAGCAGTTCTTC.

This clonotype was counted a few times. The gene calls are TRBV4-1 and TRBJ1-1; no clear D. Germline CDR1 MGHRA, CDR2 YSYEKL. The V and J ends lost 3 bases and 4 bases respectively, with 12 bases between them. CDR3 length equals 14 residues. The CDR3 region has the DNA TGCGCCAGCAGCCACCCGACGCGGAGCACTGAAGCTTTCTTT. Its protein is CASSHPTRSTEAFF.

The chain carries TRBV4-3 and TRBJ2-2; 8 positions agree with TRBD1. Germline assignment: CDR1 LGHNA and CDR2 YSLEER. The CDR3 contains 16 residues. Germline trimming cut 4 bases from V and 6 bases from J; bases unmatched to any gene: 10. For the CDR3, the DNA is TGCGCCAGCAGCCCCGGGACAGGCCGAATCGCCGGGGAGCTGTTTTTT. Its translation: CASSPGTGRIAGELFF.

V gene TRBV6-1 combines with J gene TRBJ2-1; a weak D match, TRBD2 (6 bases). The germline gives CDR1 MNHNS, CDR2 SASEGT. There are 15 residues in the CDR3. V lost 7 bases and J lost 8, with 21 bases in between. CDR3 in amino acids: CASTSGLTPLDEQFF. DNA of the CDR3: TGTGCCAGCACCTCGGGACTCACACCCTTGGATGAGCAGTTCTTC.

This clonotype came up a few times. V usage is TRBV4-1 and J usage is TRBJ2-3, with D hard to call. CDR3 length equals 15 residues. With 4 bases removed from V and 2 bases from J, the gap between germline ends came to 13 bases. Germline V gives CDR1 MGHRA, CDR2 YSYEKL. The chain's CDR3 is CASSRSPGFTDTQYF. CDR3 sequence (DNA): TGCGCCAGCAGCCGAAGCCCGGGTTTCACAGATACGCAGTATTTT.

The chain combines TRBV6-2 or TRBV6-3 with TRBJ2-1; TRBD1 aligns across 12 bases. The CDR3 has 15 residues. Germline V gene data show CDR1 as MNHEY and CDR2 as SVGEGT. V lost 2 bases, J lost 8 bases, and 4 bases stayed unmatched. As DNA, the CDR3 is TGTGCCAGCAGTTACCTAGGGACAGGGGGCTATGAGCAGTTCTTC. It specifies CASSYLGTGGYEQFF.

The chain uses TRBV4-3 and TRBJ2-2; the D gene could be TRBD1 or TRBD2 (6 bases each). The ends were cut back, 0 bases at V and 7 bases at J, with 21 bases in the middle. Germline V lookup: CDR1 LGHNA, CDR2 YSLEER. The CDR3 is made up of 18 amino acids. CDR3 DNA: TGCGCCAGCAGCCAAGAGAAAAAGTTCGGGGGCCCCTTCGGGGAGCTGTTTTTT. Translated, it gives CASSQEKKFGGPFGELFF.